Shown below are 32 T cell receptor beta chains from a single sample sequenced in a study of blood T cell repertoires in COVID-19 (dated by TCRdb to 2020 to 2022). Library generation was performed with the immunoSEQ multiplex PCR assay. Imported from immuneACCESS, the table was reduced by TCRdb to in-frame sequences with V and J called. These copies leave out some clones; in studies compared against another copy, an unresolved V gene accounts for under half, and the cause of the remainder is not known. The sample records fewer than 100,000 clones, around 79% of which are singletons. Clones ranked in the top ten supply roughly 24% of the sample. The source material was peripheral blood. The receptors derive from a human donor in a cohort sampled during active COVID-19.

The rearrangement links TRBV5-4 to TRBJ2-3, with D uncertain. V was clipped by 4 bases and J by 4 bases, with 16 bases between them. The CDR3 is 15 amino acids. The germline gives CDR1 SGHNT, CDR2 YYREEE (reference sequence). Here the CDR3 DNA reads TGTGCCAGCAGCCCACTTAGGAGTTCGTCAGATACGCAGTATTTT. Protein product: CASSPLRSSSDTQYF.

CDR3 sequence: CASSTEGQLTYGYTF. CDR3 DNA sequence: TGTGCCAGTAGTACGGAGGGACAGCTCACATATGGCTACACCTTC. The V and J genes are TRBV19 and TRBJ1-2, with TRBD1 matching over 7 bases. The CDR3 extends over 15 amino acids. The V gene's germline CDR1 is LNHDA and CDR2 SQIVND (reference sequence). With 4 bases clipped from V and 5 bases from J, the junction kept 10 bases outside the gene matches. The full variable domain, rest sourced from reference TRBV19 and TRBJ1-2, is DGGITQSPKYLFRKEGQNVTLSCEQNLNHDAMYWYRQDPGQGLRLIYYSQIVNDFQKGDIAEGYSVSREKKESFPLTVTSAQKNPTAFYLCASSTEGQLTYGYTFGSGTRLTVV.

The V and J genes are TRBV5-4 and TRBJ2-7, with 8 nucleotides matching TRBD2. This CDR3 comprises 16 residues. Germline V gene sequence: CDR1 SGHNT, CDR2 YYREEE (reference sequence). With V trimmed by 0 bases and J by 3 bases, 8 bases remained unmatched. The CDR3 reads CASSLDLRSGSYEQYF. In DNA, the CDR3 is TGTGCCAGCAGCTTGGATCTGCGGAGCGGGAGCTACGAGCAGTACTTC.

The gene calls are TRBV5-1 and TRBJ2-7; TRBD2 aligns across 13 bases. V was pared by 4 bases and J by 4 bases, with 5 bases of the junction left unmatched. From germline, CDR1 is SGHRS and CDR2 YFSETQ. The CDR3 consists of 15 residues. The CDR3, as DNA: TGCGCCAGCAGCGCCGGACTAGCGGGAGTTTACGAGCAGTACTTC. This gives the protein CASSAGLAGVYEQYF.

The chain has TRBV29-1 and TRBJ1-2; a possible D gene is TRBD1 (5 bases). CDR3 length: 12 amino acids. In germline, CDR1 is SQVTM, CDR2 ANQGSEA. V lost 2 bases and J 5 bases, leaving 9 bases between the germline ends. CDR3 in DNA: TGCAGCGTTGAACTGCCAGGGTATGGCTACACCTTC. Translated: CSVELPGYGYTF. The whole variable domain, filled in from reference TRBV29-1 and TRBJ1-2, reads SAVISQKPSRDICQRGTSLTIQCQVDSQVTMMFWYRQQPGQSLTLIATANQGSEATYESGFVIDKFPISRPNLTFSTLTVSNMSPEDSSIYLCSVELPGYGYTFGSGTRLTVV.

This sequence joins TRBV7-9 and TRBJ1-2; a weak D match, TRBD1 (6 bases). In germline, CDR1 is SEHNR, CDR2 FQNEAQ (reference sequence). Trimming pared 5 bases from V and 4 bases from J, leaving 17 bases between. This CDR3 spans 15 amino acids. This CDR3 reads CASSQWQGSSYGYTF. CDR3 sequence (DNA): TGTGCCAGCAGCCAGTGGCAGGGGTCTTCCTATGGCTACACCTTC.

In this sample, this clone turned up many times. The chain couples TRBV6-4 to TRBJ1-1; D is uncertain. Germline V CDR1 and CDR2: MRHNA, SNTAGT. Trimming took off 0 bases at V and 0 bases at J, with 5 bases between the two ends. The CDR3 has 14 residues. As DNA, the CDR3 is TGTGCCAGCAGTGACTCGGCCCTGAACACTGAAGCTTTCTTT. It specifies CASSDSALNTEAFF.

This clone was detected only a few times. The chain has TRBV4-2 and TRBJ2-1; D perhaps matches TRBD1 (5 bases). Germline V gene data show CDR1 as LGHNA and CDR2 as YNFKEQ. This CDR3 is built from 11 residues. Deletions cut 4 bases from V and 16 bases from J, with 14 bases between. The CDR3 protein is CASSLKGPIFF. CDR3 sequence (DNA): TGTGCCAGCAGCCTAAAGGGGCCTATCTTCTTC.

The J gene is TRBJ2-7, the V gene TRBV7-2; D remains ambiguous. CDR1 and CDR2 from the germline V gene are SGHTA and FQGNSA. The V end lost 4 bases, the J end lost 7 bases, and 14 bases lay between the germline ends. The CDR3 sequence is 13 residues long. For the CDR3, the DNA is TGTGCCAGCAGCTCACTGACTGTTGGAGAGCAGTACTTC. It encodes CASSSLTVGEQYF.

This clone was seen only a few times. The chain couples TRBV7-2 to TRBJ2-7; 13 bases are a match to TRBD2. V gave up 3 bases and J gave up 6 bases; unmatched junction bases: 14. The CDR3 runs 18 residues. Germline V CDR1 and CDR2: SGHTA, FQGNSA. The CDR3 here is CASSFGDPGLAGLGEQYF. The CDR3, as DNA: TGTGCCAGCAGCTTTGGGGACCCGGGACTAGCGGGACTAGGCGAGCAGTACTTC.

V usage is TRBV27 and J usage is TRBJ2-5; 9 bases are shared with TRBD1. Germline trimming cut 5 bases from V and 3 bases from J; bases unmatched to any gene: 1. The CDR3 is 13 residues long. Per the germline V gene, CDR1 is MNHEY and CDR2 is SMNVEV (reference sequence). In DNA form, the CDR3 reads TGTGCCAGCAGTCGGGACAGGGAAGAGACCCAGTACTTC. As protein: CASSRDREETQYF.

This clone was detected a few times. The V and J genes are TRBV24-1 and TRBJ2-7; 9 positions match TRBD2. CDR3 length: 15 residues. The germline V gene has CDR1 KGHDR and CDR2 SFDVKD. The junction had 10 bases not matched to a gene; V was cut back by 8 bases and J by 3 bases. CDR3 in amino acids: CATTSPGTSFYEQYF. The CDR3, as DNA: TGTGCCACCACCAGTCCCGGGACTAGCTTCTACGAGCAGTACTTC.

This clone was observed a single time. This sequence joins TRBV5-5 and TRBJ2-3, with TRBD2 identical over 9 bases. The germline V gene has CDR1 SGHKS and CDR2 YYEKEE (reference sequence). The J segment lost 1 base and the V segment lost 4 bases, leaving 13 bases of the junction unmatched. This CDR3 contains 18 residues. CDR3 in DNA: TGTGCCAGCAGCCCGCGGGAGGGGGGTGCAGGCCGCACAGATACGCAGTATTTT. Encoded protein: CASSPREGGAGRTDTQYF.

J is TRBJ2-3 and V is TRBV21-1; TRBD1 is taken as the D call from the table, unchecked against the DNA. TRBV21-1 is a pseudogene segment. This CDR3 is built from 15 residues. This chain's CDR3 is CASSNRDTHTDTQYF. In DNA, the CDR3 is TGTGCCAGCAGCAACCGGGACACCCACACAGATACGCAGTATTTT.

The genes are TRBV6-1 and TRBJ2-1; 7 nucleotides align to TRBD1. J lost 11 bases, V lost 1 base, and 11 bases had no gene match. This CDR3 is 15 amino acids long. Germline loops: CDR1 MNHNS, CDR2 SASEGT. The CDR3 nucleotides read TGTGCCAGCAGTGAAGTTCCATCAGGGGGAATTAAGCAGTTCTTC. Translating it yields CASSEVPSGGIKQFF.

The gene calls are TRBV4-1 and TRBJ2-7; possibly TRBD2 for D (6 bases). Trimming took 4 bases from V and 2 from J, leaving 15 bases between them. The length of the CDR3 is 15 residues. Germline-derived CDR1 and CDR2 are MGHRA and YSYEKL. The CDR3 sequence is CASSPSREEAYEQYF. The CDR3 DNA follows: TGCGCCAGCAGCCCGAGTAGGGAGGAAGCCTACGAGCAGTACTTC.

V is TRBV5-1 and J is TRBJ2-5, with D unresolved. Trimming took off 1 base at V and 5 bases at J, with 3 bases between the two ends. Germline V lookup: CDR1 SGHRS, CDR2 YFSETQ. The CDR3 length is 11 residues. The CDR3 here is CASSLLETQYF. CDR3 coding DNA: TGCGCCAGCAGCTTGCTTGAGACCCAGTACTTC.

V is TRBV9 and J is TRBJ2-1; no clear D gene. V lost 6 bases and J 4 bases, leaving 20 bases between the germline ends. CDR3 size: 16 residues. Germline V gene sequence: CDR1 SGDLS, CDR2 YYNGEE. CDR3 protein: CASTPAERRSYNEQFF. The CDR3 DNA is TGTGCCAGCACCCCCGCCGAGAGGAGATCTTACAATGAGCAGTTCTTC.

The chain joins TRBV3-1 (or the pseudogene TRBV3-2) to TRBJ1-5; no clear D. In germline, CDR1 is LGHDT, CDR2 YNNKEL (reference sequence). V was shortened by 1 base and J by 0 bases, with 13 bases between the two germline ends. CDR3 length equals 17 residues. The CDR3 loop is CASSQGAYSYSNQPQHF. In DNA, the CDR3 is TGTGCCAGCAGCCAAGGGGCCTACTCCTATAGCAATCAGCCCCAGCATTTT.

The chain's CDR3 is CASSQDNRETQYF. In DNA form, the CDR3 reads TGCGCCAGCAGCCAAGATAATCGGGAGACCCAGTACTTC. The chain recombines TRBV4-1 with TRBJ2-5; D is ambiguous. Trimming took 0 bases from V and 5 from J, leaving 7 bases between them. This CDR3 is built from 13 residues. CDR1 is MGHRA, CDR2 YSYEKL, per germline.

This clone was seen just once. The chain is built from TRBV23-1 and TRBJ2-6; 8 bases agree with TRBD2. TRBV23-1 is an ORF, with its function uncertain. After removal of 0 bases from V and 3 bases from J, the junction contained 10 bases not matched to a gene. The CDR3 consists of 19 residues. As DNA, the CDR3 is TGCGCCAGCAGTCAATCGATTGTTCGGGAGGGCAGTGGGGCCAACGTCCTGACTTTC. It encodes CASSQSIVREGSGANVLTF.

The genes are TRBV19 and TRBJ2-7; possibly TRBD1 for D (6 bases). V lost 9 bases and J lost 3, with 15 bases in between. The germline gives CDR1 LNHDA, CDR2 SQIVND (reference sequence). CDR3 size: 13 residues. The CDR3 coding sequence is TGTGCCAGCTCAGGGGAGTTGGGCTACGAGCAGTACTTC. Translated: CASSGELGYEQYF.

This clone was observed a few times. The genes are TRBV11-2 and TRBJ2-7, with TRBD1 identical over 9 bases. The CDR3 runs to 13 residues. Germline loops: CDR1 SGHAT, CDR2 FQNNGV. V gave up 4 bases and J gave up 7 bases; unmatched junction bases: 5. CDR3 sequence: CASSSGTGWEQYF. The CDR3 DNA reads TGTGCCAGCAGCTCGGGGACAGGGTGGGAGCAGTACTTC. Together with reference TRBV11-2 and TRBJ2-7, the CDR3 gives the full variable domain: EAGVAQSPRYKIIEKRQSVAFWCNPISGHATLYWYQQILGQGPKLLIQFQNNGVVDDSQLPKDRFSAERLKGVDSTLKIQPAKLEDSAVYLCASSSGTGWEQYFGPGTRLTVT.

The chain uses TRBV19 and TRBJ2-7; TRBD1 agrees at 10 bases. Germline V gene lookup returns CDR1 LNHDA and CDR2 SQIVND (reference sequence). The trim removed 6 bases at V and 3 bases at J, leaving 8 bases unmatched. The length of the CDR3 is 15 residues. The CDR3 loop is CASSATRTGGYEQYF. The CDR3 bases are TGTGCCAGTAGCGCCACTCGGACAGGGGGCTACGAGCAGTACTTC.

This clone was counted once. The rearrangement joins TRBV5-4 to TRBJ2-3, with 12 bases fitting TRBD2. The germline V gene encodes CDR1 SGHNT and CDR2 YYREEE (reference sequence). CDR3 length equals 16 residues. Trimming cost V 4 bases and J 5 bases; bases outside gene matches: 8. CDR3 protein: CASSREGLAGKDTQYF. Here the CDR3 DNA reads TGTGCCAGCAGCCGGGAAGGACTAGCGGGAAAAGATACGCAGTATTTT.

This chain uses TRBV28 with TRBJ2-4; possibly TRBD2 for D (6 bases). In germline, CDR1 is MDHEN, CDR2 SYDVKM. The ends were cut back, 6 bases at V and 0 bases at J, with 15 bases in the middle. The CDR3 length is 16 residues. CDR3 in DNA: TGTGCCAGCAGCCCGACTAGAAATTTAGCCAAAAACATTCAGTACTTC. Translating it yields CASSPTRNLAKNIQYF. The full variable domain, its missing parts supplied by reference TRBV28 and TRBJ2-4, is DVKVTQSSRYLVKRTGEKVFLECVQDMDHENMFWYRQDPGLGLRLIYFSYDVKMKEKGDIPEGYSVSREKKERFSLILESASTNQTSMYLCASSPTRNLAKNIQYFGAGTRLSVL.

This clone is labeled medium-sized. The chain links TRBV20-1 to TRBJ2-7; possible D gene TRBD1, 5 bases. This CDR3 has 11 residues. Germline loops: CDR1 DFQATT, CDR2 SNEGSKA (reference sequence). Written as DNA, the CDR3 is TGCGGATACAGGTCAGGCTACGAGCAGTACTTC. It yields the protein CGYRSGYEQYF.

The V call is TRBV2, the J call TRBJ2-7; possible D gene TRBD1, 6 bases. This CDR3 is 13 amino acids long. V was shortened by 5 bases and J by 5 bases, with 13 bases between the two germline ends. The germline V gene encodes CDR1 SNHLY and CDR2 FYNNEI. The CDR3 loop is CASSYNRENEQYF. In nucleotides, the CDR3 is TGTGCCAGCAGTTATAACAGGGAAAACGAGCAGTACTTC. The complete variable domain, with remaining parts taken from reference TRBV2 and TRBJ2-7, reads EPEVTQTPSHQVTQMGQEVILRCVPISNHLYFYWYRQILGQKVEFLVSFYNNEISEKSEIFDDQFSVERPDGSNFTLKIRSTKLEDSAMYFCASSYNRENEQYFGPGTRLTVT.

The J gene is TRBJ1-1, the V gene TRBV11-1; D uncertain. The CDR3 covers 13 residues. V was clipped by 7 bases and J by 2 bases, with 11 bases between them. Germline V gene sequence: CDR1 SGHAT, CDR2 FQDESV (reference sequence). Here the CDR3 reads CASKVQINTEAFF. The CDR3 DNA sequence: TGTGCCAGCAAAGTACAGATAAACACTGAAGCTTTCTTT. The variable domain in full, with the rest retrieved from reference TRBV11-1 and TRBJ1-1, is EAEVAQSPRYKITEKSQAVAFWCDPISGHATLYWYRQILGQGPELLVQFQDESVVDDSQLPKDRFSAERLKGVDSTLKIQPAELGDSAMYLCASKVQINTEAFFGQGTRLTVV.

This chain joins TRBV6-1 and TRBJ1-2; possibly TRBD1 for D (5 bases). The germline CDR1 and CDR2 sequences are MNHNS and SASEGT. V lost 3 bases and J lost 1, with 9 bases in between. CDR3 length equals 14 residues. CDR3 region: CASSDRESNYGYTF. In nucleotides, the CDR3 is TGTGCCAGCAGTGACAGGGAAAGTAACTATGGCTACACCTTC.

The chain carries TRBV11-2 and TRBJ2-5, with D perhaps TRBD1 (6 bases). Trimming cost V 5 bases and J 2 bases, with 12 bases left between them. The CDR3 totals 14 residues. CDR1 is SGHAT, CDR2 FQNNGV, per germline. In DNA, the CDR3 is TGTGCCAGCAGCCTAACAGGGTTGCAAGAGACCCAGTACTTC. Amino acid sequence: CASSLTGLQETQYF.

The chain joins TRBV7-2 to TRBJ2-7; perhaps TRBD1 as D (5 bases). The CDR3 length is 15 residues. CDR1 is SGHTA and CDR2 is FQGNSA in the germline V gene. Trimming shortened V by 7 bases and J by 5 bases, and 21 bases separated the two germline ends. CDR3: CASTRRLAGRDEQYF. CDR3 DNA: TGTGCCAGCACCCGAAGGTTGGCAGGGCGCGACGAGCAGTACTTC.